One sample yielded the 14 T cell receptor beta chains listed below, sequenced in a study of shared clonotypes between healthy human individuals. The assay was immunoSEQ multiplex PCR, and TCRdb's table has in-frame clones only and misses some. The top ten clones hold more than 10% of a sample with over 400,000 clones, approximately 80% of them seen once. Sequencing was carried out using PBMCs. The receptors originated from a woman in her thirties or forties in good health. Some clones in this sample may be carry-over from other donors' samples.

This chain joins TRBV2 and TRBJ1-5; D is possibly TRBD1 (5 bases). CDR3 size: 13 residues. Germline V CDR1 and CDR2: SNHLY, FYNNEI. V was trimmed by 7 bases and J by 4 bases, leaving 11 bases between them. The CDR3 DNA is TGTGCCAGCACCCAGGGATTGAATCAGCCCCAGCATTTT. Encoded protein: CASTQGLNQPQHF.

The J gene is TRBJ2-1, the V gene TRBV5-1, with D possibly being TRBD1 (5 bases). This CDR3 has 15 residues. With 3 bases removed from V and 3 bases from J, the gap between germline ends came to 13 bases. CDR1 and CDR2 from the germline V gene are SGHRS and YFSETQ. The DNA of the CDR3 is TGCGCCAGCAGCTATCGGACAAACGACTACAATGAGCAGTTCTTC. Translating it yields CASSYRTNDYNEQFF. The full variable domain, completed using reference TRBV5-1 and TRBJ2-1, is KAGVTQTPRYLIKTRGQQVTLSCSPISGHRSVSWYQQTPGQGLQFLFEYFSETQRNKGNFPGRFSGRQFSNSRSEMNVSTLELGDSALYLCASSYRTNDYNEQFFGPGTRLTVL.

This clone counts as medium-sized (0.01 to 0.1%). This same CDR3 is encoded by further DNA sequences in the sample. V and J are TRBV6-1 and TRBJ1-2; D is perhaps TRBD1 (6 bases). Trimming cost V 4 bases and J 4 bases, with 16 bases left between them. The length of the CDR3 is 15 residues. CDR1 is MNHNS, CDR2 SASEGT, per germline. CDR3 in amino acids: CASSGGGQSFYGYTF. In DNA form, the CDR3 reads TGTGCCAGCAGTGGAGGAGGACAGTCTTTCTATGGCTACACCTTC.

The chain uses TRBV19 and TRBJ2-1; 7 bases are shared with TRBD1. This CDR3 spans 13 amino acids. The J segment lost 10 bases and the V segment lost 4 bases, leaving 7 bases of the junction unmatched. Looked up from germline, CDR1 is LNHDA and CDR2 is SQIVND (reference sequence). CDR3 nucleotides: TGTGCCAGTAGTAAAGGAGACAGGGACGAGCAGTTCTTC. Translation: CASSKGDRDEQFF.

The genes are TRBV30 and TRBJ2-5, with D perhaps TRBD2 (6 bases). The CDR3 consists of 14 residues. Germline loops: CDR1 GTSNPN, CDR2 SVGIG (reference sequence). Trimming pared 1 base from V and 4 bases from J, leaving 13 bases between. CDR3 loop: CAWSEGLEGETQYF. CDR3 coding DNA: TGTGCCTGGAGTGAGGGACTCGAAGGAGAGACCCAGTACTTC.

The gene calls are TRBV6-1 and TRBJ2-4; 7 bases map to TRBD1. The J segment lost 4 bases and the V segment lost 2 bases, leaving 2 bases of the junction unmatched. Germline V gene sequence: CDR1 MNHNS, CDR2 SASEGT. CDR3 length: 14 amino acids. The CDR3 is CASSESTGKNIQYF. Here the CDR3 DNA reads TGTGCCAGCAGTGAATCGACAGGGAAAAACATTCAGTACTTC.

The V and J genes are TRBV6-1 and TRBJ2-1; D is uncertain. Germline V lookup: CDR1 MNHNS, CDR2 SASEGT. Trimming took off 7 bases at V and 9 bases at J, with 7 bases between the two ends. CDR3 length equals 10 residues. CDR3 sequence reads: CASNGLEQFF. The DNA for the CDR3 is TGTGCCAGCAACGGGCTTGAGCAGTTCTTC.

The rearrangement links TRBV28 to TRBJ1-2; a possible D gene is TRBD1 (5 bases). Germline V lookup: CDR1 MDHEN, CDR2 SYDVKM. The CDR3 covers 13 residues. Between the trimmed V and J ends, which lost 3 bases and 7 bases, there was a span of 12 bases. In nucleotides, the CDR3 is TGTGCCAGCAGTTTGGCAGGGAAGTCTGGCTACACCTTC. Translating gives CASSLAGKSGYTF.

The J gene is TRBJ1-4, the V gene TRBV5-1, with 8 nucleotides matching TRBD1. Germline V gene lookup returns CDR1 SGHRS and CDR2 YFSETQ. V gave up 4 bases and J gave up 7 bases; unmatched junction bases: 9. This CDR3 is built from 15 residues. DNA for the CDR3: TGCGCCAGCAGCGACGGACAGGGCGTCGGTGAAAAACTGTTTTTT. Translated: CASSDGQGVGEKLFF.

This chain links TRBV7-9 with TRBJ2-3; 13 bases fit TRBD2. Unmatched junction bases numbered 2, after V lost 4 bases and J lost 4 bases. Per germline, CDR1 SEHNR and CDR2 FQNEAQ (reference sequence). The CDR3 covers 15 residues. CDR3 sequence: CASSSGTSGADTQYF. CDR3 coding DNA: TGTGCCAGCAGCTCTGGGACTAGCGGGGCAGATACGCAGTATTTT.

This sequence joins TRBV10-1 and TRBJ2-7; TRBD1 might be the D (5 bases). CDR1 WNHNN and CDR2 SYGVQD come from the germline V gene (reference sequence). This CDR3 is 15 amino acids long. V gave up 5 bases and J gave up 3 bases, with 17 bases separating them. The CDR3 region has the DNA TGCGCCAGCAGTTGGGGAAAACCAAGGGGCTACGAGCAGTACTTC. Amino acid sequence: CASSWGKPRGYEQYF.

The V gene is TRBV2, the J gene TRBJ1-1, with D hard to call. CDR1 and CDR2 (germline): SNHLY, FYNNEI. Deletions cut 6 bases from V and 7 bases from J, with 12 bases between. This CDR3 comprises 12 residues. The CDR3 here is CASRGARYEAFF. The DNA for the CDR3 is TGTGCCAGCAGAGGAGCACGGTATGAAGCTTTCTTT.

This clone came up once. This chain joins TRBV29-1 and TRBJ2-7; 9 bases are shared with TRBD1. J lost 6 bases, V lost 5 bases, and 2 bases had no gene match. From germline, CDR1 is SQVTM and CDR2 ANQGSEA. The CDR3 is made up of 11 amino acids. The chain's CDR3 is CSVSTGGEQYF. CDR3 DNA: TGCAGCGTTTCGACAGGGGGCGAGCAGTACTTC.

This clone was seen more than once but under ten times. This chain joins TRBV29-1 and TRBJ1-2, with a weak D call TRBD1 (5 bases). V lost 7 bases and J 5 bases, leaving 14 bases between the germline ends. CDR1 and CDR2 (germline): SQVTM, ANQGSEA. The CDR3 length is 12 residues. The CDR3 coding sequence is TGCAGCGCATATTGGGGGACGTATGGCTACACCTTC. This encodes CSAYWGTYGYTF.